What follows is one T cell receptor (beta chain) and its context. The target antigen is unknown. These data originate in a study of persistence of HIV-infected CD4 T cells. Cells were stimulated nonspecifically with anti-CD3/anti-CD28 magnetic beads. Sorting selected CD4+ T cells upregulating both CD40 ligand and CD69. The immunoSEQ assay was version 4, run in survey mode. Generated by immunoSEQ multiplex PCR, the TCRdb table keeps only in-frame clones and is missing some. The repertoire includes tens of thousands of clones, around 89% of them detected once, and 0.4% to 0.6% sits in the top ten. The sample in question was CD4+ T cells sorted from PBMCs after roughly 18-hour stimulation, obtained from a patient who received antiretroviral therapy. This TCR derives from an adult woman with HIV who was CMV-seropositive.

CDR3: CASSVNPAADTQYF. The CDR3 region has the DNA TGTGCCAGCAGTGTGAATCCCGCGGCAGATACGCAGTATTTT. This chain links TRBV6-4 with TRBJ2-3; D gene uncertain. Between the trimmed V and J ends, which lost 4 bases and 4 bases, there was a span of 12 bases. Germline values: CDR1 MRHNA, CDR2 SNTAGT. The CDR3 extends over 14 amino acids.